The 18 T cell receptor beta chains reported below all come from one sample, sequenced in a study of beta chain features in type 1 diabetes. The sequenced template was cDNA made from the entire isolated RNA. The protocol was immunoSEQ multiplex PCR, while the TCRdb copy is restricted to in-frame clones and leaves out a portion. Of under 450,000 clones in the sample, around 13% were seen once. The sample consisted of naive CD4+ T cells from blood. These receptors were collected from a man aged 30-40 years in good health.

The chain links TRBV4-2 to TRBJ1-5; a possible D gene is TRBD1 (5 bases). Germline V gene data show CDR1 as LGHNA and CDR2 as YNFKEQ. V lost 4 bases and J 5 bases, leaving 18 bases between the germline ends. This CDR3 has 16 amino acids. The CDR3 spells CASSLDDKGQDQPQHF. CDR3 bases: TGTGCCAGCAGCCTTGACGATAAGGGGCAAGATCAGCCCCAGCATTTT.

This clone turned up a few times. This chain uses TRBV29-1 with TRBJ1-2; no definite D call. Germline V gene lookup returns CDR1 SQVTM and CDR2 ANQGSEA. Trimming removed 0 bases from V and 5 bases from J, with 13 bases in between. The CDR3 totals 14 residues. The CDR3, as DNA: TGCAGCGTTGAAGATCGTGGGTACCGGTATGGCTACACCTTC. Protein sequence: CSVEDRGYRYGYTF.

The sample holds a few counts of this clone. This chain connects TRBV7-3 to TRBJ1-6; no definite D call. CDR1 SGHTA and CDR2 FQGTGA come from the germline V gene. The CDR3 totals 13 residues. Trimming stripped 2 bases from V and 10 bases from J, with 9 bases between. The chain's CDR3 is CASSLDRVSPLHF. CDR3 coding DNA: TGTGCCAGCAGCTTAGATCGGGTATCACCCCTCCACTTT.

This clone was seen repeatedly, ten times or more. This chain uses TRBV14 with TRBJ2-1; D call uncertain. From germline, CDR1 is SGHDN and CDR2 FVKESK. V lost 0 bases to trimming and J lost 9 bases, with 9 bases between them. The CDR3 has 13 residues. The CDR3 sequence is CASSQEPAAEQFF. DNA for the CDR3: TGTGCCAGCAGCCAAGAACCCGCCGCTGAGCAGTTCTTC. The full variable domain, in which reference TRBV14 and TRBJ2-1 provide the parts outside the CDR3, is EAGVTQFPSHSVIEKGQTVTLRCDPISGHDNLYWYRRVMGKEIKFLLHFVKESKQDESGMPNNRFLAERTGGTYSTLKVQPAELEDSGVYFCASSQEPAAEQFFGPGTRLTVL.

This clone has a handful of counts. This chain connects TRBV29-1 to TRBJ2-3, with unresolved D. The germline V and J ends were trimmed by 0 bases and 1 base, with 8 bases remaining between them. This CDR3 has 14 amino acids. The germline CDR1 and CDR2 sequences are SQVTM and ANQGSEA. In DNA form, the CDR3 reads TGCAGCGTTGAAGATCGACCGGGCACAGATACGCAGTATTTT. It yields the protein CSVEDRPGTDTQYF.

In its sample, this clone was seen a few times. CDR3 sequence: CASSLLETQYF. CDR3 nucleotides: TGTGCCAGCAGCCTACTGGAGACCCAGTACTTC. The genes are TRBV7-9 and TRBJ2-5; D unclear. The CDR3 is 11 amino acids. Trimming cost V 5 bases and J 5 bases, with 6 bases left between them. Germline CDR1 and CDR2: SEHNR and FQNEAQ (reference sequence).

J is TRBJ2-1 and V is TRBV7-2, with 13 bases lining up with TRBD2. Germline V gene sequence: CDR1 SGHTA, CDR2 FQGNSA. V dropped 5 bases and J dropped 2; count of bases not matched to a gene: 3. The CDR3 runs to 16 residues. The CDR3 DNA sequence: TGTGCCAGCAGCCGGGGACTAGCGGGGACCTACAATGAGCAGTTCTTC. Its translation: CASSRGLAGTYNEQFF.

This clone has just a few counts. The chain combines TRBV4-3 with TRBJ2-1, with D maybe TRBD1 (5 bases). This CDR3 contains 14 residues. Trimming stripped 0 bases from V and 12 bases from J, with 15 bases between. Germline assignment: CDR1 LGHNA and CDR2 YSLEER. The CDR3 coding sequence is TGCGCCAGCAGCCAAGATGCAGGGCCTACAAGGCAGTTCTTC. It specifies CASSQDAGPTRQFF.

The chain uses TRBV5-4 and TRBJ1-1, with 7 bases identical to TRBD1. CDR3 length equals 15 residues. V was pared by 3 bases and J by 2 bases, with 7 bases of the junction left unmatched. Germline CDR1 SGHNT, CDR2 YYREEE (reference sequence). The CDR3 is CASSSSRDSNTEAFF. Here the CDR3 DNA reads TGTGCCAGCAGCTCAAGCCGGGACAGCAACACTGAAGCTTTCTTT.

The rearrangement joins TRBV5-4 to TRBJ1-1; D gene unclear. This CDR3 spans 13 amino acids. Germline CDR1 SGHNT, CDR2 YYREEE (reference sequence). The V end lost 5 bases, the J end lost 3 bases, and 11 bases lay between the germline ends. Here the CDR3 reads CASRWNRDTEAFF. CDR3 sequence (DNA): TGTGCCAGCAGATGGAATCGGGACACTGAAGCTTTCTTT.

This clone has just a few counts. CDR3 in DNA: TGTGCCGAGAGGACAGGAGGCTTCAGAGATACGCAGTATTTT. Translating gives CAERTGGFRDTQYF. This chain joins TRBV2 and TRBJ2-3; 7 bases fit TRBD1. Germline V gene data show CDR1 as SNHLY and CDR2 as FYNNEI. With V trimmed by 11 bases and J by 5 bases, 13 bases remained unmatched. This CDR3 spans 14 amino acids.

V usage is TRBV10-3 and J usage is TRBJ2-5; D is uncertain. V was cut by 8 bases and J by 3 bases, with 7 bases left in between. This CDR3 spans 11 amino acids. Germline V gene lookup returns CDR1 ENHRY and CDR2 SYGVKD. The chain's CDR3 is CAIRKEETQYF. CDR3 nucleotide sequence: TGTGCCATCCGGAAAGAAGAGACCCAGTACTTC.

In its sample, this clone was seen a few times. The rearrangement uses TRBV5-6 and TRBJ1-6; 8 positions match TRBD1. This CDR3 comprises 14 residues. Germline trimming cut 3 bases from V and 10 bases from J; bases unmatched to any gene: 6. Germline CDR1 reads SGHDT; CDR2 reads YYEEEE. CDR3 DNA: TGTGCCAGCAGCTCAGGGGGCCTCGCATCACCCCTCCACTTT. Translating gives CASSSGGLASPLHF.

This clone turned up a few times. CDR3 bases: TGTGCCAGCAGCTTAGAAGGCAGTCTCTCCTACAATGAGCAGTTCTTC. Amino acid sequence: CASSLEGSLSYNEQFF. V is TRBV11-1 and J is TRBJ2-1; D gene ambiguous. Germline V gene lookup returns CDR1 SGHAT and CDR2 FQDESV (reference sequence). The V and J ends lost 1 base and 0 bases respectively, with 10 bases between them. The CDR3 is 16 residues long.

This clone has more than one count but fewer than ten. The chain couples TRBV30 to TRBJ2-1; TRBD2 matches 10 bases. The CDR3 extends over 16 amino acids. Germline lookup yields CDR1 GTSNPN and CDR2 SVGIG (reference sequence). The V segment lost 5 bases and the J segment 0 bases; nucleotides outside the gene matches: 7. In DNA form, the CDR3 reads TGTGCCTGGGGGGGACTAGCGTCGAGCTCCTACAATGAGCAGTTCTTC. This sequence encodes CAWGGLASSSYNEQFF.

The chain carries TRBV4-3 and TRBJ1-2; D ambiguous. Germline CDR1 is LGHNA and CDR2 is YSLEER. V gave up 0 bases and J gave up 3 bases, with 11 bases separating them. The CDR3 consists of 15 residues. In DNA, the CDR3 is TGCGCCAGCAGCCAAGATGCCGCGGGCGACTATGGCTACACCTTC. It encodes CASSQDAAGDYGYTF.

V is TRBV7-8 and J is TRBJ2-2; TRBD1 or TRBD2 may be the D gene (6 bases each). Germline V gene sequence: CDR1 SGHVS, CDR2 FQNEAQ. CDR3 size: 15 residues. The V and J ends lost 5 bases and 1 base respectively, with 11 bases between them. In DNA form, the CDR3 reads TGTGCCAGCAGCCCCGGGGGCAGGAACACCGGGGAGCTGTTTTTT. This codes for CASSPGGRNTGELFF.

This clone was seen more than once but under ten times. V is TRBV5-1 and J is TRBJ1-1, with a tentative D call TRBD1 (5 bases). This CDR3 comprises 14 residues. From germline, CDR1 is SGHRS and CDR2 YFSETQ. Deletions cut 4 bases from V and 0 bases from J, with 10 bases between. CDR3: CASSDGTMNTEAFF. The CDR3 DNA sequence: TGCGCCAGCAGCGATGGGACGATGAACACTGAAGCTTTCTTT. Full variable domain (remainder filled in from reference TRBV5-1 and TRBJ1-1): KAGVTQTPRYLIKTRGQQVTLSCSPISGHRSVSWYQQTPGQGLQFLFEYFSETQRNKGNFPGRFSGRQFSNSRSEMNVSTLELGDSALYLCASSDGTMNTEAFFGQGTRLTVV.